This TCR beta chain was found in a study of blood T cell repertoires in COVID-19. Study as a whole: COVID-19 samples from acute and convalescent phases originated in the United States, Italy and Spain. T cells, B-cell-depleted T cells, or PBMCs provided the cDNA or gDNA that served as material.

Per the authors' pipeline: Cell counts per sample came from amplifying reference gene primers. TCRdb keeps only in-frame clones here, not all; method: immunoSEQ multiplex PCR. Clonal size and the V and J genes are those of that table, whereas D and trimming came from the DNA. Here the sample spans roughly 49,000 clones, around 90% being singletons. Per the germline V gene, CDR1 is LNHDA and CDR2 is SQIVND (reference sequence). The CDR3 has 16 residues. V lost 4 bases to trimming and J lost 6 bases; unmatched junction nucleotides: 11. The specimen was peripheral blood. The receptor comes from a human donor in a cohort sampled during active COVID-19. The chain couples TRBV19 to TRBJ2-5; TRBD1 matches at 10 bases. The DNA for the CDR3 is TGTGCCAGTAGTACCACGAGACAGGGGGCCAAACAGACCCAGTACTTC. Protein product: CASSTTRQGAKQTQYF.